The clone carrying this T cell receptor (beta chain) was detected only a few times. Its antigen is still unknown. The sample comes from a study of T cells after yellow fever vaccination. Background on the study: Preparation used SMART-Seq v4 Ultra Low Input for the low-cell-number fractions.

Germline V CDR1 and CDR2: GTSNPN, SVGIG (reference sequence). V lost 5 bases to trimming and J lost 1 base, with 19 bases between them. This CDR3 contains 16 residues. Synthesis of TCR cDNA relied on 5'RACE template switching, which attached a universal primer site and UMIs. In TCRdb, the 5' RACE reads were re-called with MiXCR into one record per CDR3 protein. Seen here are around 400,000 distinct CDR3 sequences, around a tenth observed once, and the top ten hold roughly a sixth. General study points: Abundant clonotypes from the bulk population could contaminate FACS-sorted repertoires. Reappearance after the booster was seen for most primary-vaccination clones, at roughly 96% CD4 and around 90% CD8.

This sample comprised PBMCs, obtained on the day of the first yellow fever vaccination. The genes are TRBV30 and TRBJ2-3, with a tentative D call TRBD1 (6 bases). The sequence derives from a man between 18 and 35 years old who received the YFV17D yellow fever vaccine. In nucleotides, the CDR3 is TGTGCCTGGTCTTGGGACACCGGGATGGGCACAGATACGCAGTATTTT. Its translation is CAWSWDTGMGTDTQYF. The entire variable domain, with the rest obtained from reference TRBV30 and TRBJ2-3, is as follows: SQTIHQWPATLVQPVGSPLSLECTVEGTSNPNLYWYRQAAGRGLQLLFYSVGIGQISSEVPQNLSASRPQDRQFILSSKKLLLSDSGFYLCAWSWDTGMGTDTQYFGPGTRLTVL.